The text below deals with one T cell receptor beta chain. The data were obtained in a study of blood T cell repertoires in COVID-19. Background on the study: Whether acute or convalescent, the COVID-19 samples came from the United States, Italy and Spain. Sample material is recorded as cDNA or gDNA derived from T cells, B-cell-depleted T cells, or PBMCs.

This CDR3 has 15 amino acids. V shed 2 bases and J 5 bases; nucleotides not matched to a gene: 5. CDR1 and CDR2 (germline): MNHEY, SMNVEV (reference sequence). The assay was immunoSEQ multiplex PCR, and TCRdb's table has in-frame clones only and misses some. Among some 69,000 clones listed, approximately 92% were seen once. The material sequenced was peripheral blood. This receptor was obtained from a woman aged 45 to 65 with active COVID-19. The chain couples TRBV27 to TRBJ1-1; 10 bases map to TRBD1. The CDR3 region has the DNA TGTGCCAGCAGTTTAAGGACAGGGGGAGGGACTGAAGCTTTCTTT. This codes for CASSLRTGGGTEAFF.